Reported below is one T cell receptor beta chain. These data come from a study of blood T cell repertoires in COVID-19. Overall study context: Both acute and convalescent COVID-19 samples were obtained from the United States, Italy and Spain. PBMCs, B-cell-depleted T cells, or T cells provided the cDNA or gDNA that made up the material.

Germline V gives CDR1 WNHNN, CDR2 SYGVQD (reference sequence). The J segment lost 3 bases and the V segment lost 5 bases, leaving 6 bases of the junction unmatched. This CDR3 is built from 15 residues. Authors' processing steps: Reference gene primers were amplified, and this amplification served to estimate nucleated cell counts. The table came from immunoSEQ multiplex PCR; TCRdb's copy has only in-frame clones and leaves some out. V, J and clone size were drawn from that table, and D and trimming were deduced from the DNA. The sample includes 90,000 to 120,000 clones, about 89% of them seen just once.

The chain employs TRBV10-1 and TRBJ2-7, with 11 nucleotides matching TRBD1. The TCR comes from a human donor in a cohort sampled during active COVID-19. Specimen: peripheral blood. CDR3 in DNA: TGCGCCAGCAGTCCGGGACAGGGGGGCATCTACGAGCAGTACTTC. It codes for CASSPGQGGIYEQYF.